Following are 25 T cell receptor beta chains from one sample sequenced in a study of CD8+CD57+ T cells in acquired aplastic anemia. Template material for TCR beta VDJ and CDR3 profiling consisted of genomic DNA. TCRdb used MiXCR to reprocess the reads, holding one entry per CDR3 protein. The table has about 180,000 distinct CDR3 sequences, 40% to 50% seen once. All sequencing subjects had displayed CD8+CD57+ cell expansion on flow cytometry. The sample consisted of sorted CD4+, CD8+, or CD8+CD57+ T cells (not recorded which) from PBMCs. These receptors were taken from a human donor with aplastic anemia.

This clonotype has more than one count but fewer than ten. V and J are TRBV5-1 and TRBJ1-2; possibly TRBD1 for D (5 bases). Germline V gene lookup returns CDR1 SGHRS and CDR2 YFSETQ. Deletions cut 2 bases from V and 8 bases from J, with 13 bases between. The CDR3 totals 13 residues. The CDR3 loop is CASSLDSSLGYTF. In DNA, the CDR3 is TGCGCCAGCAGCTTAGACAGTTCCTTAGGCTACACCTTC.

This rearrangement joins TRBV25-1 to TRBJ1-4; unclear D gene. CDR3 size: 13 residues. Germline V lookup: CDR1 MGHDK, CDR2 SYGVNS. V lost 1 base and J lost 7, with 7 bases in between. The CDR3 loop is CASSEFDGEKLFF. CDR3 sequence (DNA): TGTGCCAGCAGTGAATTCGACGGTGAAAAACTGTTTTTT.

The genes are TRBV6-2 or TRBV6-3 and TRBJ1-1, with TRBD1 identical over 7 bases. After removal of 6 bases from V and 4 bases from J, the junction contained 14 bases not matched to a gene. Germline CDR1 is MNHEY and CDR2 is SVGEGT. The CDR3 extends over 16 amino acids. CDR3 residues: CASRSATGDVGTEAFF. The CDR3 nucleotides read TGTGCCAGCAGATCTGCCACAGGGGATGTGGGCACTGAAGCTTTCTTT.

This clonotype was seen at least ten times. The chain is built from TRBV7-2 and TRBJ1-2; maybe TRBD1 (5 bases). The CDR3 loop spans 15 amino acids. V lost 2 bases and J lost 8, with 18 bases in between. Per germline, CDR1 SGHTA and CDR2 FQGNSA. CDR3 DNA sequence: TGTGCCAGCAGCTTACCCCAGACAGTTTATTGGGGCTACACCTTC. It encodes CASSLPQTVYWGYTF.

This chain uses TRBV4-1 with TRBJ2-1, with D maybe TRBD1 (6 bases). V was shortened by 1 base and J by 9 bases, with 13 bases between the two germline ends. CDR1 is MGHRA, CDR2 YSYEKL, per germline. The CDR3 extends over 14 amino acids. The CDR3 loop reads CASSQVIQGVEQFF. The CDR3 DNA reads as TGCGCCAGCAGCCAAGTGATACAGGGAGTTGAGCAGTTCTTC.

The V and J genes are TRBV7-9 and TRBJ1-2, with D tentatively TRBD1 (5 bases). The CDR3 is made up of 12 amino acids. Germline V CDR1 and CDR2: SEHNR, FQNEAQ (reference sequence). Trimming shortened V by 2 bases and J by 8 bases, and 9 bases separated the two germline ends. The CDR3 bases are TGTGCCAGCAGCTTATGGGGGGAAGGCTACACCTTC. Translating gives CASSLWGEGYTF.

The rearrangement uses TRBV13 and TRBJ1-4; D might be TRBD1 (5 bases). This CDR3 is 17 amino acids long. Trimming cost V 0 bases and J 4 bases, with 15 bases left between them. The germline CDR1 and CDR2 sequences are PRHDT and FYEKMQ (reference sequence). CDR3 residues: CASSLGQLGEINEKLFF. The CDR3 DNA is TGTGCCAGCAGCTTAGGCCAGTTAGGGGAGATTAATGAAAAACTGTTTTTT.

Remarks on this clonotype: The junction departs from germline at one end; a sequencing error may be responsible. The chain's CDR3 is CSATKLAGWTYEQYF. CDR3 bases: TGCAGTGCTACAAAACTAGCGGGGTGGACCTATGAGCAGTACTTC. This chain links TRBV20-1 with TRBJ2-7, with 10 bases lining up with TRBD2. Germline loops: CDR1 DFQATT, CDR2 SNEGSKA (reference sequence). The CDR3 sequence is 15 residues long.

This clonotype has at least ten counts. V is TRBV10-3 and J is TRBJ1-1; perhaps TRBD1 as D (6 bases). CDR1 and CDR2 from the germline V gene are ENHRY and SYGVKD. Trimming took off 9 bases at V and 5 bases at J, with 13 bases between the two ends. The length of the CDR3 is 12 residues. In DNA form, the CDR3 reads TGTGCCATACAGGGTGGAGAGACTGAAGCTTTCTTT. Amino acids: CAIQGGETEAFF.

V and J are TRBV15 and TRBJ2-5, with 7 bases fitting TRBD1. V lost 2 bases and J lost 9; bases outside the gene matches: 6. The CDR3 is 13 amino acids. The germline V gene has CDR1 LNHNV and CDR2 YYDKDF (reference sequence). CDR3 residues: CATSRPGGRAQYF. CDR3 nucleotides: TGTGCCACCAGCAGACCAGGGGGTAGGGCCCAGTACTTC.

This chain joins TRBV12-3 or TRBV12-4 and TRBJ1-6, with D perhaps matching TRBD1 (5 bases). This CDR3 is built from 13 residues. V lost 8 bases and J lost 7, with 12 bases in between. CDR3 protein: CASLRDLNSPLHF. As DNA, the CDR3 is TGTGCCAGCTTACGGGACTTAAATTCACCCCTCCACTTT.

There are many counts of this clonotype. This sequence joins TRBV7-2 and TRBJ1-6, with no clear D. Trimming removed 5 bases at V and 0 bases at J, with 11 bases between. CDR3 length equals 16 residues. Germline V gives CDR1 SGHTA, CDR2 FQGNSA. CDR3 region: CASSPLGNSYNSPLHF. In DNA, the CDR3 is TGTGCCAGCAGCCCTCTTGGGAACTCCTATAATTCACCCCTCCACTTT.

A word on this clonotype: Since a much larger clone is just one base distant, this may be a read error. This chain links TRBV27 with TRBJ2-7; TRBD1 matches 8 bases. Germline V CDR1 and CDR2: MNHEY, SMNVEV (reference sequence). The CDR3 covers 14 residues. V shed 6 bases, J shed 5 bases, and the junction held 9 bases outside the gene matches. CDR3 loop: CASSPPGQAHEQYF. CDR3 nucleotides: TGTGCCAGCAGCCCACCGGGACAGGCCCACGAGCAGTACTTC.

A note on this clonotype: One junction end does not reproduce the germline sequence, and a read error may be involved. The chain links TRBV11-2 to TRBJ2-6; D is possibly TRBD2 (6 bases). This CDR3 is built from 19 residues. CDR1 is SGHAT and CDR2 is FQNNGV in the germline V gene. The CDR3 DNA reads TGTGCCAGCAGCTTGGAGGGGCGAGCTATTATCTCTGGGGCCAACGTCCCGACTTTC. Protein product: CASSLEGRAIISGANVPTF.

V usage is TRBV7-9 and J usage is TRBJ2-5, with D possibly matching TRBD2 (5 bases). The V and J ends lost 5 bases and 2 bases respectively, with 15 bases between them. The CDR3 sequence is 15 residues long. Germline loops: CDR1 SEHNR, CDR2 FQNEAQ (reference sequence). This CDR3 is CASSRGGEPQETQYF. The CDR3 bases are TGTGCCAGCAGCCGTGGAGGCGAGCCTCAAGAGACCCAGTACTTC. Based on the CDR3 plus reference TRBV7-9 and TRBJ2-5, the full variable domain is DTGVSQNPRHKITKRGQNVTFRCDPISEHNRLYWYRQTLGQGPEFLTYFQNEAQLEKSRLLSDRFSAERPKGSFSTLEIQRTEQGDSAMYLCASSRGGEPQETQYFGPGTRLLVL.

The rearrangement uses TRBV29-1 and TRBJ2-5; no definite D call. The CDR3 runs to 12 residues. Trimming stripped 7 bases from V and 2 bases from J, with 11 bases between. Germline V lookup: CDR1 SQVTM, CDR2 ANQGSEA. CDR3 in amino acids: CSAGWFQETQYF. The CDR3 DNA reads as TGCAGCGCTGGATGGTTTCAAGAGACCCAGTACTTC.

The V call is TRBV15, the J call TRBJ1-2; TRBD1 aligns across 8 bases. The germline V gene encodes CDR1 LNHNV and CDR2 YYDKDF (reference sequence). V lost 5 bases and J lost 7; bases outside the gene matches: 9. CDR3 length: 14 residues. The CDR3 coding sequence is TGTGCCACCAGCGCTCAGGGGGCGGTAAGTGGCTACACCTTC. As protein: CATSAQGAVSGYTF.

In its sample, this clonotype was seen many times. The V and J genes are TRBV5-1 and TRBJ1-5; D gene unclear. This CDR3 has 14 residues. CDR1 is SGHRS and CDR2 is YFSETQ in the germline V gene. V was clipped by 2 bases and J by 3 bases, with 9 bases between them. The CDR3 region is CASSFGGDNQPQHF. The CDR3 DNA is TGCGCCAGCAGCTTTGGAGGAGACAATCAGCCCCAGCATTTT. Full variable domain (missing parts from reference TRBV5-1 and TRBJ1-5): KAGVTQTPRYLIKTRGQQVTLSCSPISGHRSVSWYQQTPGQGLQFLFEYFSETQRNKGNFPGRFSGRQFSNSRSEMNVSTLELGDSALYLCASSFGGDNQPQHFGDGTRLSIL.

The CDR3 nucleotides read TGTGCCAGCAGTCAAAGTGACAGGGCCGCCGAAAAACTGTTTTTT. Translated: CASSQSDRAAEKLFF. The V gene is TRBV2, the J gene TRBJ1-4, with 7 nucleotides matching TRBD1. The CDR3 runs 15 residues. Germline V CDR1 and CDR2: SNHLY, FYNNEI. J was trimmed by 8 bases and V by 5 bases; bases with no gene match: 11.

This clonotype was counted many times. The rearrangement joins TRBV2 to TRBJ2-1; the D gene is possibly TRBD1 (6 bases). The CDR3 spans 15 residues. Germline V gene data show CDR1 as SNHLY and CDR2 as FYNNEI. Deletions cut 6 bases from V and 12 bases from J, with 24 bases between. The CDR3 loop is CASRGAEYLTMMQFF. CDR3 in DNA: TGTGCCAGCAGGGGGGCGGAATACCTAACAATGATGCAGTTCTTC.

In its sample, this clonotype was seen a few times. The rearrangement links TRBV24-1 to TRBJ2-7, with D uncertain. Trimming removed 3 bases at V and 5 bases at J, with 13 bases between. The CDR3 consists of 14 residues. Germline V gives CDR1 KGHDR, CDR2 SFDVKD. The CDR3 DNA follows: TGTGCCACCAGTGATCGGTTACGGGTACACGAGCAGTACTTC. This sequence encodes CATSDRLRVHEQYF.

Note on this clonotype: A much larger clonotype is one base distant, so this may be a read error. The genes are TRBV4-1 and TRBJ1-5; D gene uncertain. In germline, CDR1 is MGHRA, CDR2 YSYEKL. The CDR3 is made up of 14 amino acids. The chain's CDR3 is CASGQDSWNQPQHF. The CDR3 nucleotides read TGCGCCAGCGGCCAAGATTCGTGGAATCAGCCCCAGCATTTT.

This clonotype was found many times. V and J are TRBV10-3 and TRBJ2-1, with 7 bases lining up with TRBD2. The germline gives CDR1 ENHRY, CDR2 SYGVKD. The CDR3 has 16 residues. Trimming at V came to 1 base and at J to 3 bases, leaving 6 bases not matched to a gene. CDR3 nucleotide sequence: TGTGCCATCAGTGAGTATGCGGGGGAGATCTACAATGAGCAGTTCTTC. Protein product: CAISEYAGEIYNEQFF.

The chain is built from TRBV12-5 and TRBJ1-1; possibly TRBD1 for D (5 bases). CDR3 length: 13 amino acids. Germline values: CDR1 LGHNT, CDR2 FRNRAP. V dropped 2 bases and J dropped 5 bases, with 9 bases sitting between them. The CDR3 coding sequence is TGTGCTAGTGGTTTGACGGGGGGGACTGAAGCTTTCTTT. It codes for CASGLTGGTEAFF.

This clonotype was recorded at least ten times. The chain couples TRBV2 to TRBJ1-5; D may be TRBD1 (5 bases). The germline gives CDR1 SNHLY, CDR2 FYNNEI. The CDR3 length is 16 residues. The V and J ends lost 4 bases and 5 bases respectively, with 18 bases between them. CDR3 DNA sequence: TGTGCCAGCAGTGGTTTGGGGCGGCCGGGTTATCAGCCCCAGCATTTT. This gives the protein CASSGLGRPGYQPQHF.